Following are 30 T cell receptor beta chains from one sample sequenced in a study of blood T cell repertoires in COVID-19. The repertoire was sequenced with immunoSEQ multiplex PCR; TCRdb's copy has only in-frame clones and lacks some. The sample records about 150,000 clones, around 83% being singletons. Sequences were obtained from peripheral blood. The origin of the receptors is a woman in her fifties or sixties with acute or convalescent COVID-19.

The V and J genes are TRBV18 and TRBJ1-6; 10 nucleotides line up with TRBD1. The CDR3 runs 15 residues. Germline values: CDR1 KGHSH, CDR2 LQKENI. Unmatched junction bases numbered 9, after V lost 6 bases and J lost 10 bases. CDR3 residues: CASSETGGAGSPLHF. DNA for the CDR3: TGTGCCAGCTCGGAGACAGGGGGCGCGGGCTCACCCCTCCACTTT.

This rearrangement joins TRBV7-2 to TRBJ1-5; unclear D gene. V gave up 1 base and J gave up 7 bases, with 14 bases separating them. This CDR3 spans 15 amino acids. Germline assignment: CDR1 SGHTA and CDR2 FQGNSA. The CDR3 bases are TGTGCCAGCAGCTTAGTCTCCCTGGCGGAGCAGCCCCAGCATTTT. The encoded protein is CASSLVSLAEQPQHF. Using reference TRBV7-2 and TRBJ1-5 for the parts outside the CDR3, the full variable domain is GAGVSQSPSNKVTEKGKDVELRCDPISGHTALYWYRQSLGQGLEFLIYFQGNSAPDKSGLPSDRFSAERTGGSVSTLTIQRTQQEDSAVYLCASSLVSLAEQPQHFGDGTRLSIL.

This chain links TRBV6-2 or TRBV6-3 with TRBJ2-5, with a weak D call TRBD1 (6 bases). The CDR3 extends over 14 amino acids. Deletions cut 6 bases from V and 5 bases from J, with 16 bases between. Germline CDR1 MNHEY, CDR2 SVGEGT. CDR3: CASSRPPGGETQYF. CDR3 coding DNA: TGTGCCAGCAGCCGACCCCCTGGGGGCGAGACCCAGTACTTC.

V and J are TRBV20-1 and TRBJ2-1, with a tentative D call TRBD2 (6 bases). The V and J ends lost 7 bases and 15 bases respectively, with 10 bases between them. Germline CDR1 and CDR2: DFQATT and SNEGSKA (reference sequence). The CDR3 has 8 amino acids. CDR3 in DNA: TGCAGTGTCTTGGGGGGGTTCTTC. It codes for CSVLGGFF.

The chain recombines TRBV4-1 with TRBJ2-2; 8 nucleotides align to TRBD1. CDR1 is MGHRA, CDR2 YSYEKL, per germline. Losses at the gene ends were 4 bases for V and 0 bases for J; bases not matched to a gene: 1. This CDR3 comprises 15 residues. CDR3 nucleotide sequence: TGCGCCAGCAGCCGGGGACAGGCGAACACCGGGGAGCTGTTTTTT. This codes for CASSRGQANTGELFF.

The DNA for the CDR3 is TGCGCCAGCAGCTCCGGGGTCAACACCGGGGAGCTGTTTTTT. This translates into CASSSGVNTGELFF. The V call is TRBV5-1, the J call TRBJ2-2; perhaps TRBD2 as D (5 bases). Per germline, CDR1 SGHRS and CDR2 YFSETQ. Trimming pared 3 bases from V and 2 bases from J, leaving 8 bases between. CDR3 size: 14 residues.

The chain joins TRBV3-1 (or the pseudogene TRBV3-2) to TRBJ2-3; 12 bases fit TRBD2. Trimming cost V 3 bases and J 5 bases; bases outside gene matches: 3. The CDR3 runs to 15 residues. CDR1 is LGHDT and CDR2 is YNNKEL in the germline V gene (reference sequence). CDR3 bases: TGTGCCAGCAGCCAGCTAGCGGGGGGGTTAGATACGCAGTATTTT. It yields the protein CASSQLAGGLDTQYF.

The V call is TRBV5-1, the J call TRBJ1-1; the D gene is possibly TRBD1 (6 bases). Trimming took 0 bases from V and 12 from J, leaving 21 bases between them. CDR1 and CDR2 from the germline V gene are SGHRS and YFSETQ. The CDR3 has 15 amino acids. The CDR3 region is CASSLAEVPRGGTFF. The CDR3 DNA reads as TGCGCCAGCAGCTTGGCCGAGGTCCCCAGGGGTGGGACTTTCTTT.

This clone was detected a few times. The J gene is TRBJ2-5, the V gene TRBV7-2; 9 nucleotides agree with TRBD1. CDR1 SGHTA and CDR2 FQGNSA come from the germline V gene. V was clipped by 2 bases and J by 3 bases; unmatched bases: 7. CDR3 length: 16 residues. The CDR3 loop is CASSLRGQGWEETQYF. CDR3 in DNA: TGTGCCAGCAGCTTACGGGGACAGGGTTGGGAAGAGACCCAGTACTTC.

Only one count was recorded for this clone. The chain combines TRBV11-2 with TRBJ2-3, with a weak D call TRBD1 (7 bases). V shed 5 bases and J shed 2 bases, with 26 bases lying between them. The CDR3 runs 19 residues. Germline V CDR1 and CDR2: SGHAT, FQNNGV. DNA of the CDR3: TGTGCCAGCAGCCTCCAGGGGGGAACAGCGACTGCCCTCACAGATACGCAGTATTTT. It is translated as CASSLQGGTATALTDTQYF.

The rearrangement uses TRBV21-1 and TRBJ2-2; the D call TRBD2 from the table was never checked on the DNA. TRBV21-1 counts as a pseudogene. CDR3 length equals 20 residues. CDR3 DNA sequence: TGTGCCAGCAGCAAAGCAGGAGATAGCGGGGGGCCACCGAACACCGGGGAGCTGTTTTTT. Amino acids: CASSKAGDSGGPPNTGELFF.

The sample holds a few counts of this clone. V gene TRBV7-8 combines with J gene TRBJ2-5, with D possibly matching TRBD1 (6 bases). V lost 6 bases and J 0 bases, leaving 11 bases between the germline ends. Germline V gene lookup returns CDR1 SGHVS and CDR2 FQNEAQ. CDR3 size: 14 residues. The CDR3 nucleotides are TGTGCCAGCAGTCGTACAGGGTACCAAGAGACCCAGTACTTC. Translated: CASSRTGYQETQYF.

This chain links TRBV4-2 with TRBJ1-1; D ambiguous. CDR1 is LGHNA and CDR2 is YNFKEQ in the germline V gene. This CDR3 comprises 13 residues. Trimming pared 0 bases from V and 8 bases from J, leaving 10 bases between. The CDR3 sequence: CASSQDEGREAFF. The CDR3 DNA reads TGTGCCAGCAGCCAAGATGAGGGAAGGGAAGCTTTCTTT.

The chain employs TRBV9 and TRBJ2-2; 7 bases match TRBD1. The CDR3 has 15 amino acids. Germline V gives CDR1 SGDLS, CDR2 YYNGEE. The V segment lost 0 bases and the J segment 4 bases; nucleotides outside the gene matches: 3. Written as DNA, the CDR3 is TGTGCCAGCAGCGTAGGACAGGGATTCACCGGGGAGCTGTTTTTT. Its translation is CASSVGQGFTGELFF.

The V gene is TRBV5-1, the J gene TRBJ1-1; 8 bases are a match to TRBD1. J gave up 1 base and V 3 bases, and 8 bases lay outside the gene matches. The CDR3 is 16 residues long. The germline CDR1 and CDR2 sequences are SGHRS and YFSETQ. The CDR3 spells CASSSWVTGGNTEAFF. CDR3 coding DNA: TGCGCCAGCAGCTCTTGGGTAACAGGGGGGAACACTGAAGCTTTCTTT.

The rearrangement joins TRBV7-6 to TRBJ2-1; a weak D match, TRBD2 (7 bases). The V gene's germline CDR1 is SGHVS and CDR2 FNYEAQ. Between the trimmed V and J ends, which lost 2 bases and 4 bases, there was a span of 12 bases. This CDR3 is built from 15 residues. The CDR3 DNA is TGTGCCAGCAGCTTAAACAAGGGGGGGTACAATGAGCAGTTCTTC. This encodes CASSLNKGGYNEQFF. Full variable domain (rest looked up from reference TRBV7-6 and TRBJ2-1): GAGVSQSPRYKVTKRGQDVALRCDPISGHVSLYWYRQALGQGPEFLTYFNYEAQQDKSGLPNDRFSAERPEGSISTLTIQRTEQRDSAMYRCASSLNKGGYNEQFFGPGTRLTVL.

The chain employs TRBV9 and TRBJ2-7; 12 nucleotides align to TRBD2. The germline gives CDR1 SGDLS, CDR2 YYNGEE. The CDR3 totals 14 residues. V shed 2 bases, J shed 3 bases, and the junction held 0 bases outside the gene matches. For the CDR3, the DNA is TGTGCCAGCAGCGTGGGACTAGCGGGCTACGAGCAGTACTTC. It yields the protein CASSVGLAGYEQYF.

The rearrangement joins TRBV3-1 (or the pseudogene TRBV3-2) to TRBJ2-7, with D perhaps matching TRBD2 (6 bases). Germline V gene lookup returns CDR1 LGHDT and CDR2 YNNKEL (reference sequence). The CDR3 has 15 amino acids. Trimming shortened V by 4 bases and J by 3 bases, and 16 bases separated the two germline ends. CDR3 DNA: TGTGCCAGCAGCCCGCGGAGGGACTGGGACTACGAGCAGTACTTC. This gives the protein CASSPRRDWDYEQYF.

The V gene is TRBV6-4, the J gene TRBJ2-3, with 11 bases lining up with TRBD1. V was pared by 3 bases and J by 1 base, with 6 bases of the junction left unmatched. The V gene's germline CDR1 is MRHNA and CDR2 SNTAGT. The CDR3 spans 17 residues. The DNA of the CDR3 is TGTGCCAGCAGTGAACGTTGGACAGGGGGCGGCACAGATACGCAGTATTTT. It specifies CASSERWTGGGTDTQYF.

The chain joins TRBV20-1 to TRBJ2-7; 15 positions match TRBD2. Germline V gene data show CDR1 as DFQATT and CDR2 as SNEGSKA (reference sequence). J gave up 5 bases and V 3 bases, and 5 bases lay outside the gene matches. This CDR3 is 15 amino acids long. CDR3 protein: CSASRGLAGGHEQYF. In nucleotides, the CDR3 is TGCAGTGCTAGTCGGGGACTAGCGGGGGGCCACGAGCAGTACTTC.

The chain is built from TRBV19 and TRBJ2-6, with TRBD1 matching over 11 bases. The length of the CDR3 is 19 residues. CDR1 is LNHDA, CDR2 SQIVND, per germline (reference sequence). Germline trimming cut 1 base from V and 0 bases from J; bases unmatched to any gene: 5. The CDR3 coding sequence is TGTGCCAGTAGTATAGCCGGACAGGGGGCCCCCTCTGGGGCCAACGTCCTGACTTTC. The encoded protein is CASSIAGQGAPSGANVLTF.

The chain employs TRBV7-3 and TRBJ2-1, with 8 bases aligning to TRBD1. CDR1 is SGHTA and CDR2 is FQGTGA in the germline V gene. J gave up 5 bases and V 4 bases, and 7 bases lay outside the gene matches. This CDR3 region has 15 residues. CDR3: CASSSGRGRNNEQFF. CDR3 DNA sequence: TGTGCCAGCAGCTCCGGCAGGGGGCGAAACAATGAGCAGTTCTTC.

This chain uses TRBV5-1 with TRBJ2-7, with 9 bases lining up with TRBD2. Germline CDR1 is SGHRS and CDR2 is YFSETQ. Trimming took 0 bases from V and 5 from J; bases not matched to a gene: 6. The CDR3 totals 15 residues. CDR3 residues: CASSLGGTSRNEQYF. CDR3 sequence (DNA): TGCGCCAGCAGCTTGGGCGGGACTAGCAGAAACGAGCAGTACTTC.

The chain's CDR3 is CASSFDLAGSNEQFF. The CDR3 nucleotides read TGTGCCAGCAGCTTTGACCTAGCGGGCTCCAATGAGCAGTTCTTC. This chain links TRBV5-4 with TRBJ2-1; TRBD2 matches 8 bases. Germline V gene sequence: CDR1 SGHNT, CDR2 YYREEE (reference sequence). The CDR3 is 15 residues long. The V and J ends lost 2 bases and 6 bases, in that order; junction bases with no gene match: 7.

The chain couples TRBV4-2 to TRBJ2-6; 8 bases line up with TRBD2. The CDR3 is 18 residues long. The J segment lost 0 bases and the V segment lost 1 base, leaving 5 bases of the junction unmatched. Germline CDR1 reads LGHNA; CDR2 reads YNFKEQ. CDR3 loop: CASSQVSGGSSGANVLTF. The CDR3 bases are TGTGCCAGCAGCCAAGTGAGCGGGGGATCCTCTGGGGCCAACGTCCTGACTTTC.

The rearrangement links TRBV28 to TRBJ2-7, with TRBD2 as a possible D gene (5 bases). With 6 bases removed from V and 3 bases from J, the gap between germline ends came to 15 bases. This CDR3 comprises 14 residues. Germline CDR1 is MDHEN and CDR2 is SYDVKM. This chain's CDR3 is CASSPAGVDYEQYF. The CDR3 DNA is TGTGCCAGCAGCCCCGCCGGGGTGGACTACGAGCAGTACTTC.

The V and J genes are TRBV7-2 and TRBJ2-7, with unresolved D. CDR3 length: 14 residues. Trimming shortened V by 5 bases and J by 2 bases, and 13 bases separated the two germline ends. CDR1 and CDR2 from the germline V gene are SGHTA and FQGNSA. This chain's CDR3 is CASSLKTQAYEQYF. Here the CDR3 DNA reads TGTGCCAGCAGCCTCAAGACACAAGCCTACGAGCAGTACTTC.

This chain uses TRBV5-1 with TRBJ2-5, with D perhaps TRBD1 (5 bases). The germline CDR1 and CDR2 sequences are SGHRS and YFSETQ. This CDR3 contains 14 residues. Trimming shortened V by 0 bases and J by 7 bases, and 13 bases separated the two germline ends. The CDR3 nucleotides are TGCGCCAGCAGCTTGGTGTCACAGGCCTTGACCCAGTACTTC. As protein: CASSLVSQALTQYF.

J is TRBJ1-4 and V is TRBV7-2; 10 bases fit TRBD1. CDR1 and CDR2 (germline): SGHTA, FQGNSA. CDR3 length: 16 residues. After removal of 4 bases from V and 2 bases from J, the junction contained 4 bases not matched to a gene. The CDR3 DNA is TGTGCCAGCAGCTCAAGACAGGGGGCGACTAATGAAAAACTGTTTTTT. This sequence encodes CASSSRQGATNEKLFF.

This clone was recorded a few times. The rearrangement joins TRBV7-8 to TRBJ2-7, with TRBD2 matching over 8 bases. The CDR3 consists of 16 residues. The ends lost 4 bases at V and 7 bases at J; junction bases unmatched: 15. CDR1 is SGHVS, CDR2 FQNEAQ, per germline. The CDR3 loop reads CASSWLTAGALSEQYF. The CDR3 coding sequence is TGTGCCAGCAGCTGGCTGACAGCGGGAGCCTTGAGTGAGCAGTACTTC.